Sequencing of this TCR beta chain was carried out in a study of blood T cell repertoires in COVID-19. The table came from immunoSEQ multiplex PCR; TCRdb's copy has only in-frame clones and leaves some out. The profile shows about 67,000 clones, just under 80% of them singletons. The CDR3 sequence is 13 residues long. CDR1 is LGHDT and CDR2 is YNNKEL in the germline V gene (reference sequence). V gave up 8 bases and J gave up 0 bases, with 8 bases separating them. This clone was seen just once. The gene calls are TRBV3-1 (or the pseudogene TRBV3-2) and TRBJ1-3, with no clear D. The TCR sequence derives from a woman aged 60-70 years with acute or convalescent COVID-19. The sequencing sample was made of peripheral blood. CDR3 sequence: CASSPGSGNTIYF. The CDR3, as DNA: TGTGCCAGCTCTCCAGGCTCTGGAAACACCATATATTTT.